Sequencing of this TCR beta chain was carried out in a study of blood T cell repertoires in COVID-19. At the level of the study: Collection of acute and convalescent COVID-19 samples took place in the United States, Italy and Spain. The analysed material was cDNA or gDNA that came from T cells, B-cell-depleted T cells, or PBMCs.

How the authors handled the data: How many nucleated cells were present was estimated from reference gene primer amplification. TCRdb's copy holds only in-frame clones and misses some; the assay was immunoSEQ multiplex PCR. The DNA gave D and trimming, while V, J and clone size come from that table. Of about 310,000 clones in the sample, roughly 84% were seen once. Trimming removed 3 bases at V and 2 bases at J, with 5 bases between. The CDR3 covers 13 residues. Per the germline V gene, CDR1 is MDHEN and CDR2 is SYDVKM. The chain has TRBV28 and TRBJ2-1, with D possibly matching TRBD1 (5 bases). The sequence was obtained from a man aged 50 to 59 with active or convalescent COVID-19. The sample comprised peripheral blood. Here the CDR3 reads CASSLDTYNEQFF. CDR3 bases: TGTGCCAGCAGTTTGGACACCTACAATGAGCAGTTCTTC.